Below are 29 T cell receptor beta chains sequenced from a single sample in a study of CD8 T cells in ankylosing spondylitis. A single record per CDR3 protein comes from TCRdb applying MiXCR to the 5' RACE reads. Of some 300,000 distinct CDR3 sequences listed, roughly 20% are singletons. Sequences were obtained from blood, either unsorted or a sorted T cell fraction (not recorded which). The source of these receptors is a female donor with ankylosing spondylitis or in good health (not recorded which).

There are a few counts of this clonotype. CDR3 protein: CASRVGGVNTEAFF. For the CDR3, the DNA is TGTGCCAGCAGGGTTGGCGGGGTGAACACTGAAGCTTTCTTT. This chain uses TRBV12-3 or TRBV12-4 with TRBJ1-1; D gene uncertain. Deletions cut 6 bases from V and 0 bases from J, with 11 bases between. The CDR3 totals 14 residues.

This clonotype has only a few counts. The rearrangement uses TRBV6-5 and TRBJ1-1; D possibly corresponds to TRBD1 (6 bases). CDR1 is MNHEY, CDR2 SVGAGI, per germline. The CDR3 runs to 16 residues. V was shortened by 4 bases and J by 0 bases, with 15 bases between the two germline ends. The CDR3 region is CASSFRLQGMNTEAFF. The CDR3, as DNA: TGTGCCAGCAGTTTTAGGCTGCAGGGGATGAACACTGAAGCTTTCTTT.

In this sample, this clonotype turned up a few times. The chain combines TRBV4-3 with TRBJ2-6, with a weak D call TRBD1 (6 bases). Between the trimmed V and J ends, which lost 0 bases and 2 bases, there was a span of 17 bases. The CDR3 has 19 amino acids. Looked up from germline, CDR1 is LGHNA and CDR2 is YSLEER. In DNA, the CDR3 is TGCGCCAGCAGCCAAGATTTGACAGGAGGATTTCCTGGGGCCAACGTCCTGACTTTC. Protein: CASSQDLTGGFPGANVLTF.

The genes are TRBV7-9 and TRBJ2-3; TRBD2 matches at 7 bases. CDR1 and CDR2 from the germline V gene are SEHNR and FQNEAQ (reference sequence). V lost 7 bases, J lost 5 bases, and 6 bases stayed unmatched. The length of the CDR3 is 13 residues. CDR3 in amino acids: CASTLGGLDTQYF. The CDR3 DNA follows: TGTGCCAGCACCTTGGGAGGGCTAGATACGCAGTATTTT.

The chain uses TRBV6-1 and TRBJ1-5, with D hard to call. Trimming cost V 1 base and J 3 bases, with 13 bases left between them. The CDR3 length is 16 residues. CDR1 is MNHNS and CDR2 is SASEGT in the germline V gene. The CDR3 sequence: CASSEDIIGANQPQHF. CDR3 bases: TGTGCCAGCAGTGAAGACATTATTGGCGCCAATCAGCCCCAGCATTTT.

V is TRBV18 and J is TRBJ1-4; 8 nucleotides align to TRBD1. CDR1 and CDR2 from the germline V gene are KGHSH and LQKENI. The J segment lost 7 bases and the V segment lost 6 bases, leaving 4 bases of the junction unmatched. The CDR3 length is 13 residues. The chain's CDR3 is CASSPGQVEKLFF. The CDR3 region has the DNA TGTGCCAGCTCCCCGGGACAGGTTGAAAAACTGTTTTTT.

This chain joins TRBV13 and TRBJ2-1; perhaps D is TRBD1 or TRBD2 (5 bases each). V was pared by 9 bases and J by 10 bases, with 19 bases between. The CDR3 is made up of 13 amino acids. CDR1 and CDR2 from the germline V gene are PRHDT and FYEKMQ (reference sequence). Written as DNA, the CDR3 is TGTGCCAGGAGCCCGGGGCTCCTCCACGAGCAGTTCTTC. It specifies CARSPGLLHEQFF. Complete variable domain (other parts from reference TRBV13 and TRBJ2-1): AAGVIQSPRHLIKEKRETATLKCYPIPRHDTVYWYQQGPGQDPQFLISFYEKMQSDKGSIPDRFSAQQFSDYHSELNMSSLELGDSALYFCARSPGLLHEQFFGPGTRLTVL.

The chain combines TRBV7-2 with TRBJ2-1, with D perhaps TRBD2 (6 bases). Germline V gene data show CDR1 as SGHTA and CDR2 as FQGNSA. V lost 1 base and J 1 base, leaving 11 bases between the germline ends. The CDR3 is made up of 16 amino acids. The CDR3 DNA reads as TGTGCCAGCAGCTTAGTAGGGACTCCTTCCTACAATGAGCAGTTCTTC. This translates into CASSLVGTPSYNEQFF.

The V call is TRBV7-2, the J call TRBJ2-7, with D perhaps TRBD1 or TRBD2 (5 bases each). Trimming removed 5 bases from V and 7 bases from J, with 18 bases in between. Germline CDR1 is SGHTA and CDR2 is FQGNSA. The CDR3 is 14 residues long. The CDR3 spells CASSIPGTEGEQYF. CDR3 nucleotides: TGTGCCAGCAGCATCCCCGGGACGGAAGGGGAGCAGTACTTC. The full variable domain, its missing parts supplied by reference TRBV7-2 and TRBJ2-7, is GAGVSQSPSNKVTEKGKDVELRCDPISGHTALYWYRQSLGQGLEFLIYFQGNSAPDKSGLPSDRFSAERTGGSVSTLTIQRTQQEDSAVYLCASSIPGTEGEQYFGPGTRLTVT.

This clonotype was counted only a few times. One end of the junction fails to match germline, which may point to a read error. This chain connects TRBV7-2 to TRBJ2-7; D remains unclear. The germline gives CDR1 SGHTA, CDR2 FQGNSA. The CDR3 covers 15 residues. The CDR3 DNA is TGTGCCAGCAGCGCGTACCCCTACTCCTCCCACGAGCAGTACTTC. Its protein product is CASSAYPYSSHEQYF.

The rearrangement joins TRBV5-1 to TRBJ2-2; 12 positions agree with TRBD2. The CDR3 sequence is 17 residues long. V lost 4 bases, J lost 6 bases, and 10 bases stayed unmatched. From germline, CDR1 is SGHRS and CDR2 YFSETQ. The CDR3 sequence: CASSLPASGRAAGELFF. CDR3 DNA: TGCGCCAGCAGCCTACCCGCTAGCGGGAGGGCCGCCGGGGAGCTGTTTTTT.

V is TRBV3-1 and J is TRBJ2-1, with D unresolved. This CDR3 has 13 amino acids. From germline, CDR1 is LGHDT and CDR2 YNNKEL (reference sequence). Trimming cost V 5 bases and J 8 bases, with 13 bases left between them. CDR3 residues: CASSSDSVDEQFF. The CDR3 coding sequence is TGTGCCAGCAGCTCCGATTCCGTGGATGAGCAGTTCTTC.

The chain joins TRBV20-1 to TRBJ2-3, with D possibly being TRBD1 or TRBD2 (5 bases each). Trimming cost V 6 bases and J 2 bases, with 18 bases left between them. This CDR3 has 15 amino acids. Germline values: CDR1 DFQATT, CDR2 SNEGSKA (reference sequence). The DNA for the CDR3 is TGCAGTGCGATCCCCCGGGACCCAATCACAGATACGCAGTATTTT. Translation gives CSAIPRDPITDTQYF.

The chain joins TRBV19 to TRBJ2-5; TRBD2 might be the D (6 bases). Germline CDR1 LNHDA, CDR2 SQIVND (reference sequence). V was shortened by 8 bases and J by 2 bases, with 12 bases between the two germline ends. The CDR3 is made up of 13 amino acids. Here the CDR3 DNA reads TGTGCCAGTCGGGGGATAGGACAAGAGACCCAGTACTTC. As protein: CASRGIGQETQYF.

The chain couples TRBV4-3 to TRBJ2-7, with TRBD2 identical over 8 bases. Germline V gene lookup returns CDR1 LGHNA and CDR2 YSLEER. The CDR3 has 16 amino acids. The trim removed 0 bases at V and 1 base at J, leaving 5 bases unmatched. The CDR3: CASSQELGRDSYEQYF. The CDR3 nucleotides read TGCGCCAGCAGCCAAGAGCTCGGGAGGGATTCCTACGAGCAGTACTTC.

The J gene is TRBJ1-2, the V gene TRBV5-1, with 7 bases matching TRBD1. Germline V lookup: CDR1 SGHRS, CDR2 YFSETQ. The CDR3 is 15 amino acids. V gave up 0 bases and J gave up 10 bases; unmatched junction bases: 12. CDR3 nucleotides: TGCGCCAGCAGCTTGGCGGCAGGGGGATCGAGTGCCTACACCTTC. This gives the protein CASSLAAGGSSAYTF. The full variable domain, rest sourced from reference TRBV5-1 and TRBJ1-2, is KAGVTQTPRYLIKTRGQQVTLSCSPISGHRSVSWYQQTPGQGLQFLFEYFSETQRNKGNFPGRFSGRQFSNSRSEMNVSTLELGDSALYLCASSLAAGGSSAYTFGSGTRLTVV.

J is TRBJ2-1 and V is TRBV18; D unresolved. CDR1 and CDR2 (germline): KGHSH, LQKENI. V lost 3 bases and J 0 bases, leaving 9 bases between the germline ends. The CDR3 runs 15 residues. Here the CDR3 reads CASSPLAISYNEQFF. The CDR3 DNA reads TGTGCCAGCTCACCCCTTGCGATCTCCTACAATGAGCAGTTCTTC.

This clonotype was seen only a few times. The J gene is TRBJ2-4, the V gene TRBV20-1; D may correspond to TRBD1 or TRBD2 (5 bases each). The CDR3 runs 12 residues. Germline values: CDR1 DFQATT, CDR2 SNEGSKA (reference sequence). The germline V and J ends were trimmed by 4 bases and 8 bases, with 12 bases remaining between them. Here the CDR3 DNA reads TGCAGTGCTACTTACCTGGGGGACATTCAGTACTTC. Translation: CSATYLGDIQYF.

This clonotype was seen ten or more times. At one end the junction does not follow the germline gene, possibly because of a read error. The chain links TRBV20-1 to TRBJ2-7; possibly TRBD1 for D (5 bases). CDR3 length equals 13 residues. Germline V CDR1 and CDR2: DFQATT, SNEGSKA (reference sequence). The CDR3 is CSARGPGLYEQYF. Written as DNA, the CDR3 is TGCAGTGCCAGAGGTCCAGGGCTTTACGAGCAGTACTTC.

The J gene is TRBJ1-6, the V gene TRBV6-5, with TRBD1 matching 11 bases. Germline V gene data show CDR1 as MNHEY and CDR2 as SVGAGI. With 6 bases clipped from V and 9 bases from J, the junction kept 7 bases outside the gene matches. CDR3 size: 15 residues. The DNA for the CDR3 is TGTGCCAGCAGATACGGGACAGGGGGGGGTTCACCCCTCCACTTT. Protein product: CASRYGTGGGSPLHF.

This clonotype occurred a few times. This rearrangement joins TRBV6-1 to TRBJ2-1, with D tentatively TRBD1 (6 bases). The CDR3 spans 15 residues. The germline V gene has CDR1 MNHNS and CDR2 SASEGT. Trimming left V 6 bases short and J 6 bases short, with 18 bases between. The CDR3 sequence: CASRSRTGTCNEQFF. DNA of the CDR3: TGTGCCAGCAGGAGCCGAACCGGGACATGCAATGAGCAGTTCTTC.

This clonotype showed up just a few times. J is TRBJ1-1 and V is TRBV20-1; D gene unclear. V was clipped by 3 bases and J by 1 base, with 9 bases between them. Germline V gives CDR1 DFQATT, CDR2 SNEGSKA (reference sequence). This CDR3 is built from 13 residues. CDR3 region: CSASLRANTEAFF. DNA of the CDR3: TGCAGTGCTAGTTTGAGGGCGAACACTGAAGCTTTCTTT.

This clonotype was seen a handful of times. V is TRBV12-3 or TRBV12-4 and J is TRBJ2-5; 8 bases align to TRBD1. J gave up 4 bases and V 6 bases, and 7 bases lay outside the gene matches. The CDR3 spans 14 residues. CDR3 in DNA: TGTGCCAGCAGCGCCGGGACAGGACGAGAGACCCAGTACTTC. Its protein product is CASSAGTGRETQYF.

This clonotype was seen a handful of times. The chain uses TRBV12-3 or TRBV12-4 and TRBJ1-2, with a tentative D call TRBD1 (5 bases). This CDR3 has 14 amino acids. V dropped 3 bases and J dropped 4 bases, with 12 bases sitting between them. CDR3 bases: TGTGCCAGCAGTTTCAGGGTTCGGGGCTATGGCTACACCTTC. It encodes CASSFRVRGYGYTF.

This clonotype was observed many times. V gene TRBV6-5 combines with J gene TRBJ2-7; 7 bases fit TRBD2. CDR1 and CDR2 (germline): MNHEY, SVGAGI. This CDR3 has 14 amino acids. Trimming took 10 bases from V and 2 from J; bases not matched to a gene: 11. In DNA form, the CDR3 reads TGTGCCACCCAGGTGCGGGGGTCCCCCTACGAGCAGTACTTC. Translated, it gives CATQVRGSPYEQYF.

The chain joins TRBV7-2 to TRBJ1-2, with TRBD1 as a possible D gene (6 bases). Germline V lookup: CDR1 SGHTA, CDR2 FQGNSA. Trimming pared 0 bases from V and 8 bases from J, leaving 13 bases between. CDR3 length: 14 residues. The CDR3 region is CASSLARGADGYTF. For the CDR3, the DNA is TGTGCCAGCAGCTTAGCTCGGGGGGCGGACGGCTACACCTTC.

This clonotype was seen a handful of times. The CDR3 coding sequence is TGTGCCAGCAGCCCCGGCCGAACACCCCTCCACTTT. The encoded protein is CASSPGRTPLHF. This chain links TRBV12-3 or TRBV12-4 with TRBJ1-6; D call uncertain. V was trimmed by 6 bases and J by 11 bases, leaving 11 bases between them. The CDR3 has 12 residues.

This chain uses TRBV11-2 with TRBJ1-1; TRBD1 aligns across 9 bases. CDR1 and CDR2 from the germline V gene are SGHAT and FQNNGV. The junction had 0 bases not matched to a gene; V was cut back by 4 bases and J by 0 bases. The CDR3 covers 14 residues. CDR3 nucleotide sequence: TGTGCCAGCAGCTGGACAGGGGTGAACACTGAAGCTTTCTTT. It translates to CASSWTGVNTEAFF.

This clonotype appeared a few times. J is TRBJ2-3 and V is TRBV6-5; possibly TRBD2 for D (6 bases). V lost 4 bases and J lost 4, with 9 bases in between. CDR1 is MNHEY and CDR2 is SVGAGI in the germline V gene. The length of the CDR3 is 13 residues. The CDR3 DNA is TGTGCCAGCAGTTGGCGGAGGGCAGATACGCAGTATTTT. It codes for CASSWRRADTQYF.